The table lists the clone carrying this T cell receptor beta chain with a count of one. The CDR3 extends over 15 amino acids. J was trimmed by 5 bases and V by 5 bases; bases with no gene match: 8. Germline V lookup: CDR1 SEHNR, CDR2 FQNEAQ (reference sequence). Original handling: Cell counts per sample came from amplifying reference gene primers. Clones were read by immunoSEQ multiplex PCR, and TCRdb kept only the in-frame ones, dropping some. The DNA was the basis for D and trimming; V, J and clone size are from that table. The table includes some 300,000 clones, around nine tenths detected once. These data come from a study of blood T cell repertoires in COVID-19.

The gene calls are TRBV7-9 and TRBJ2-3; 9 bases are a match to TRBD1. Sequencing was performed on peripheral blood. The TCR sequence derives from a man between 65 and 85 years old with acute or convalescent COVID-19. The CDR3 sequence: CASSLGQGTGDTQYF. The CDR3 bases are TGTGCCAGCAGCCTGGGACAGGGTACGGGAGATACGCAGTATTTT.